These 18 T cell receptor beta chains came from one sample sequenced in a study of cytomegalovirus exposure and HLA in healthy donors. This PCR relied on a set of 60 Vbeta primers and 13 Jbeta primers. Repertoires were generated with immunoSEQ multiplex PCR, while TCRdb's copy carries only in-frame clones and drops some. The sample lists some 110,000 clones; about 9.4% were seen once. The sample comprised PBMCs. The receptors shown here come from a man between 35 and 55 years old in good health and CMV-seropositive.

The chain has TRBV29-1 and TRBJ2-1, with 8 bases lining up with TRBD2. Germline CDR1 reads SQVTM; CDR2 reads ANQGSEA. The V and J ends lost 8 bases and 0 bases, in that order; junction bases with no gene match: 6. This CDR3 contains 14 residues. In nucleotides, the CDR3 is TGCAGCCTTAGCGGGGCCAGCTCCTACAATGAGCAGTTCTTC. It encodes CSLSGASSYNEQFF.

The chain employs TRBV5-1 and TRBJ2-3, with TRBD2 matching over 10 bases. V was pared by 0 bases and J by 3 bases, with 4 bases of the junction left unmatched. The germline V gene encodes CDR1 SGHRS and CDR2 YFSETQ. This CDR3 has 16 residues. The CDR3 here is CASSLVLTSGTDTQYF. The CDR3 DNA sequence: TGCGCCAGCAGCTTGGTTTTGACTAGCGGGACAGATACGCAGTATTTT.

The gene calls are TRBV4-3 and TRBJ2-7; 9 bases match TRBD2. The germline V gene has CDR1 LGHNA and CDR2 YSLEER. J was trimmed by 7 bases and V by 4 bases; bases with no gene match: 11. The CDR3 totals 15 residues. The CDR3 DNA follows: TGCGCCAGCAGCCCCTCGACTAGCGGAGGGGGAGAGCAGTACTTC. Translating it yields CASSPSTSGGGEQYF.

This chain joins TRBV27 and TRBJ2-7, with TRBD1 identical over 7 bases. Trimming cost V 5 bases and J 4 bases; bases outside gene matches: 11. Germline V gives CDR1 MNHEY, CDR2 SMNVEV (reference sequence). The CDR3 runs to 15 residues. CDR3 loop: CASSRQGSSFYEQYF. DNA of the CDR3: TGTGCCAGCAGTCGACAGGGTTCTTCATTTTACGAGCAGTACTTC.

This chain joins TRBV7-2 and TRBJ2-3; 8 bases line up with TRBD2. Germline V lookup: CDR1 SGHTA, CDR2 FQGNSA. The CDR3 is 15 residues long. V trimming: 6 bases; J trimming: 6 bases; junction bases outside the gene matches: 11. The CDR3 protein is CASRRREASRDTQYF. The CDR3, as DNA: TGTGCCAGCAGGAGGCGGGAGGCATCGAGGGATACGCAGTATTTT.

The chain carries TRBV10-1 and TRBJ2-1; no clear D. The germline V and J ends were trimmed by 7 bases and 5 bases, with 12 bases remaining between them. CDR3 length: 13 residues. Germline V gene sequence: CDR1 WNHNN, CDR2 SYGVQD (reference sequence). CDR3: CASKSSSHNEQFF. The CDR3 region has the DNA TGCGCCAGCAAATCGTCGTCCCACAATGAGCAGTTCTTC.

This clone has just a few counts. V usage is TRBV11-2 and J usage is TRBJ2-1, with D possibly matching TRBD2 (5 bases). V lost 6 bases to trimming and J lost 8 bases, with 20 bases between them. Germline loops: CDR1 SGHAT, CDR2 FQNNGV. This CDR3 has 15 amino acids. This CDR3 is CASRQLGRGPHEQFF. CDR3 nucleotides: TGTGCCAGCAGACAATTGGGTAGAGGGCCCCATGAGCAGTTCTTC. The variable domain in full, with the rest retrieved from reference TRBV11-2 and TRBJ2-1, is EAGVAQSPRYKIIEKRQSVAFWCNPISGHATLYWYQQILGQGPKLLIQFQNNGVVDDSQLPKDRFSAERLKGVDSTLKIQPAKLEDSAVYLCASRQLGRGPHEQFFGPGTRLTVL.

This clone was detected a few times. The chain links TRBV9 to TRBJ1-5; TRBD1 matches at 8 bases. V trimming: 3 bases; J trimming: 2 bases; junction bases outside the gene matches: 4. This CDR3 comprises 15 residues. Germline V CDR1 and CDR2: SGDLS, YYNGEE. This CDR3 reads CASSAGQGGNQPQHF. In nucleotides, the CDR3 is TGTGCCAGCAGCGCAGGACAGGGTGGCAATCAGCCCCAGCATTTT.

The CDR3 DNA sequence: TGTGCCAGCAGTCGTAGGGGGACAGGGGACGACGGTAGCAATCAGCCCCAGCATTTT. Protein sequence: CASSRRGTGDDGSNQPQHF. This rearrangement joins TRBV27 to TRBJ1-5; 10 bases are shared with TRBD1. From germline, CDR1 is MNHEY and CDR2 SMNVEV (reference sequence). This CDR3 has 19 amino acids. After removal of 5 bases from V and 0 bases from J, the junction contained 13 bases not matched to a gene.

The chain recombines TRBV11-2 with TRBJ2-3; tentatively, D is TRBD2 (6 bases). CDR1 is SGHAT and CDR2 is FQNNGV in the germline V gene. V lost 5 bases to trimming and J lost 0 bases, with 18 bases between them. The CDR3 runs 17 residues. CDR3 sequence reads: CASSLRTSSGSTDTQYF. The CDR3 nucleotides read TGTGCCAGCAGCCTTAGGACCTCCAGCGGGAGCACAGATACGCAGTATTTT.

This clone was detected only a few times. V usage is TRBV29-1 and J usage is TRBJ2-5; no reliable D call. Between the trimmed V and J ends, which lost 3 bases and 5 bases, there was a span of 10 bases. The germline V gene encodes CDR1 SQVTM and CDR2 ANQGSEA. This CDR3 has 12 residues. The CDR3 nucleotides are TGCAGCGTTGACCTAGACGGGGAGACCCAGTACTTC. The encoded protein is CSVDLDGETQYF. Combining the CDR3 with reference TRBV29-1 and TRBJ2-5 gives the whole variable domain SAVISQKPSRDICQRGTSLTIQCQVDSQVTMMFWYRQQPGQSLTLIATANQGSEATYESGFVIDKFPISRPNLTFSTLTVSNMSPEDSSIYLCSVDLDGETQYFGPGTRLLVL.

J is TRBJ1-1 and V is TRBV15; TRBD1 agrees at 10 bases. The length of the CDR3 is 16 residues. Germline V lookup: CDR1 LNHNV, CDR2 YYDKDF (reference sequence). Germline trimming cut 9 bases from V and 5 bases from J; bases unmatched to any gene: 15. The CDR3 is CATGAGQGIGKTEAFF. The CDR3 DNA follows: TGTGCCACTGGGGCGGGACAGGGGATCGGGAAGACTGAAGCTTTCTTT. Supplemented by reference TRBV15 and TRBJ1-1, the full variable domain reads DAMVIQNPRYQVTQFGKPVTLSCSQTLNHNVMYWYQQKSSQAPKLLFHYYDKDFNNEADTPDNFQSRRPNTSFCFLDIRSPGLGDTAMYLCATGAGQGIGKTEAFFGQGTRLTVV.

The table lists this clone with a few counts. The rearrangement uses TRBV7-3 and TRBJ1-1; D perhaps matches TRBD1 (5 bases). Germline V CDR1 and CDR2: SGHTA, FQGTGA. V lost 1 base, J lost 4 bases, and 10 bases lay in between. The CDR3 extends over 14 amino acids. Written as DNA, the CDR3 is TGTGCCAGCAGCTTAAGGGGGGGAGGCACTGAAGCTTTCTTT. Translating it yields CASSLRGGGTEAFF. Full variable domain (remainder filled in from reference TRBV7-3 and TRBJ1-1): GAGVSQTPSNKVTEKGKYVELRCDPISGHTALYWYRQSLGQGPEFLIYFQGTGAADDSGLPNDRFFAVRPEGSVSTLKIQRTERGDSAVYLCASSLRGGGTEAFFGQGTRLTVV.

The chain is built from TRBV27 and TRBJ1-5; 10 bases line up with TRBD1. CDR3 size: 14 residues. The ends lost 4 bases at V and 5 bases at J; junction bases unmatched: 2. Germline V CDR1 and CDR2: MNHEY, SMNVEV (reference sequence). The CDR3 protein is CASSYGTGDQPQHF. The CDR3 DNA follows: TGTGCCAGCAGTTATGGGACAGGGGATCAGCCCCAGCATTTT.

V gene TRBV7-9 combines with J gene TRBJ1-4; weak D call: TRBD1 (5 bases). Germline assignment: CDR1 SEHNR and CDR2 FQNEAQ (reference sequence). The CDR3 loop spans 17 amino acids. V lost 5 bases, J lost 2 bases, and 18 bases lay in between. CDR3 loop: CASSGSQGHATNEKLFF. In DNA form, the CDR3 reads TGTGCCAGCAGCGGATCCCAGGGTCACGCGACTAATGAAAAACTGTTTTTT. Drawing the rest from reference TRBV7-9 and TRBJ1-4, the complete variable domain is DTGVSQNPRHKITKRGQNVTFRCDPISEHNRLYWYRQTLGQGPEFLTYFQNEAQLEKSRLLSDRFSAERPKGSFSTLEIQRTEQGDSAMYLCASSGSQGHATNEKLFFGSGTQLSVL.

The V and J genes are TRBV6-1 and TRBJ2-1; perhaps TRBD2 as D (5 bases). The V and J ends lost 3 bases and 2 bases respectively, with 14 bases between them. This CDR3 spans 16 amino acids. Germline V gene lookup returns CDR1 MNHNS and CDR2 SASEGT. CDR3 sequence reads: CASSDSGISTYNEQFF. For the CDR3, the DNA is TGTGCCAGCAGTGATTCCGGGATCAGTACCTACAATGAGCAGTTCTTC.

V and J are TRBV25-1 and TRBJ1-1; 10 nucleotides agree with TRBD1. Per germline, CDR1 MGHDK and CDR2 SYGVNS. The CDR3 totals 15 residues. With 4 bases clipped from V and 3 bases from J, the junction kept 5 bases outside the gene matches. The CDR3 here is CASSAWTGGYTEAFF. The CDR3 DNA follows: TGTGCCAGCAGTGCATGGACAGGGGGTTACACTGAAGCTTTCTTT.

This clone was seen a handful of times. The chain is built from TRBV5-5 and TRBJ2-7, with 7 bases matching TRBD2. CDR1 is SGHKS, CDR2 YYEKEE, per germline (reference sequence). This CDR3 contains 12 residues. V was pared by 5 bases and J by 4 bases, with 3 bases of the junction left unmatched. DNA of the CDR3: TGTGCCAGCAGTTTGCGGGGGTACGAGCAGTACTTC. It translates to CASSLRGYEQYF.